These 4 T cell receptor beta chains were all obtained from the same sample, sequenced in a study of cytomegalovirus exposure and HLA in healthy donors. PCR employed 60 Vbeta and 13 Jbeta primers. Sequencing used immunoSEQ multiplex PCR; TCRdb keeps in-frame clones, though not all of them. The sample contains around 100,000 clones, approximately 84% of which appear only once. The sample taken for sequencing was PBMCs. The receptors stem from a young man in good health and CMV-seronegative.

This CDR3 is CSVDLTGMKTQYF. DNA of the CDR3: TGCAGCGTTGACTTGACAGGGATGAAGACCCAGTACTTC. J is TRBJ2-5 and V is TRBV29-1; TRBD1 agrees at 7 bases. J gave up 6 bases and V 3 bases, and 7 bases lay outside the gene matches. Germline lookup yields CDR1 SQVTM and CDR2 ANQGSEA. The CDR3 has 13 amino acids.

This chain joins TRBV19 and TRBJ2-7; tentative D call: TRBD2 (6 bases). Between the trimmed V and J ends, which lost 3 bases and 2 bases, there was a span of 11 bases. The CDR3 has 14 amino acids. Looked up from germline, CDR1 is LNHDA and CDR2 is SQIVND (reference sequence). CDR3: CASSILPGAYEQYF. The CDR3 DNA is TGTGCCAGTAGTATTCTACCGGGAGCCTACGAGCAGTACTTC.

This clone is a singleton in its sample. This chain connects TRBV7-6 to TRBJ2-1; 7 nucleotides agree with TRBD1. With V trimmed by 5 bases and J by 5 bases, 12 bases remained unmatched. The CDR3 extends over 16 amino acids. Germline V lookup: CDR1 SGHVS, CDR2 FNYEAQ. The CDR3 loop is CASSDVKGARNNEQFF. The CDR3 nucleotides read TGTGCCAGCAGCGATGTAAAGGGGGCTAGGAACAATGAGCAGTTCTTC.

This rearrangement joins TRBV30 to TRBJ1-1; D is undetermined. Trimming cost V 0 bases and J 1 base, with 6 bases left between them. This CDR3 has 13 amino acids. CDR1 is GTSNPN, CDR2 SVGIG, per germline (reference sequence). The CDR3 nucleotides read TGTGCCTGGAGTGTCGGTCAGAACACTGAAGCTTTCTTT. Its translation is CAWSVGQNTEAFF.